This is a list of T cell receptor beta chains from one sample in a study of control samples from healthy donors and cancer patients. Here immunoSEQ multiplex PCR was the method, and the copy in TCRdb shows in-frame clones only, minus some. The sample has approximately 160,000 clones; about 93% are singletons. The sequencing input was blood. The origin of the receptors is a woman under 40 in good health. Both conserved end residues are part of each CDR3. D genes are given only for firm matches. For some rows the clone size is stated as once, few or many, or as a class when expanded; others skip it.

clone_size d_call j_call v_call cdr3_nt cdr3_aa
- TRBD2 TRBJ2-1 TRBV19 TGTGCCAGTAGCGGGGAGGGAGCGGGCTACAATGAGCAGTTCTTC CASSGEGAGYNEQFF
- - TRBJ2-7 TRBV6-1 TGTGCCAGCAGTGAAAGATTCCAGGAGGGATACTGGGAGCAGTACTTC CASSERFQEGYWEQYF
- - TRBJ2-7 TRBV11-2 TGTGCCAGCAGCCCAGACATAAAATACGAGCAGTACTTC CASSPDIKYEQYF
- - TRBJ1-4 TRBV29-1 TGCAGCGCTAGCGCCTTCTTTAATGAAAAACTGTTTTTT CSASAFFNEKLFF
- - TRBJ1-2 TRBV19 TGTGCCAGTAGTTGGGGCCATCAAGACTATGGCTACACCTTC CASSWGHQDYGYTF
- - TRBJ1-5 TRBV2 TGTGCCAGCAGTGAAGGTTATAGCAATCAGCCCCAGCATTTT CASSEGYSNQPQHF
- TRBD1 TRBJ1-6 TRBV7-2 TGTGCCAGCAGCCCCGGGGGGACAGGCAATTCACCCCTCCACTTT CASSPGGTGNSPLHF
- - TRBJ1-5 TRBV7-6 TGTGCCAGCAGCTTAGATCCGGATAGCAATCAGCCCCAGCATTTT CASSLDPDSNQPQHF
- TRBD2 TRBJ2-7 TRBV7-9 TGTGCCAGCAGCACCCAATTCTTAGCGGGAGCCACTTCCGAGCAGTACTTC CASSTQFLAGATSEQYF
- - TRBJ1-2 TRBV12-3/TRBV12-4 TGTGCCAGCAGAAGGAGGGGGGCTGGTGGCTACACCTTC CASRRRGAGGYTF
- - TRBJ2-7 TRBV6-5 TGTGCCAGCAGTTACTCGGGGCAGGCCAGATACGAGCAGTACTTC CASSYSGQARYEQYF
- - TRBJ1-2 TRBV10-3 TGTGCCATCAGTGAAGGGGGTCAGGCTCCTTATGGCTACACCTTC CAISEGGQAPYGYTF
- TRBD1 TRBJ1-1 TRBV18 TGTGCCAGCTCACCCTCGGACAGGGGCACTGAAGCTTTCTTT CASSPSDRGTEAFF
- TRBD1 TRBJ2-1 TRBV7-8 TGTGCCAGCAGCTTTTCAAGACAGGGATACAATGAGCAGTTCTTC CASSFSRQGYNEQFF
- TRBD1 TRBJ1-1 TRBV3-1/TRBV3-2 TGTGCCAGCAGCCGCCGAGGGACAGGGTTTGAAGCTTTCTTT CASSRRGTGFEAFF
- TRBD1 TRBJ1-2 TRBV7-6 TGTGCCAGCAGCCAGACAGGGAACTATGGCTACACCTTC CASSQTGNYGYTF
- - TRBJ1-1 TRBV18 TGTGCCAGCTCACGATCCATTGACACTGAAGCTTTCTTT CASSRSIDTEAFF
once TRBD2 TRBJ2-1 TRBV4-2 TGTGCCAGCAGCCAAGAGGGGGAGGGTTCGGATGAGCAGTTCTTC CASSQEGEGSDEQFF
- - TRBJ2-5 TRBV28 TGTGCCAGCAGTTTTGGGACACGGACTCAAGAGACCCAGTACTTC CASSFGTRTQETQYF
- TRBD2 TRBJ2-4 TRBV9 TGTGCCAGCAGCGTGGGGGGACTAGCGGTAAACATTCAGTACTTC CASSVGGLAVNIQYF
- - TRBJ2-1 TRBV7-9 TGTGCCAGCAGCCCAAGGAGGGCCTCCTACAATGAGCAGTTCTTC CASSPRRASYNEQFF
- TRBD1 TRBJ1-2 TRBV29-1 TGCAGCGTTTTGGACAGGGCCAGCTATGGCTACACCTTC CSVLDRASYGYTF
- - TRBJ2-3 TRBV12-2 TGTGCAAGTCGCACTAGCGGCAGCACAGATACGCAGTATTTT CASRTSGSTDTQYF
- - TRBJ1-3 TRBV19 TGTGCCAGTAGGCCGCCTAAACGAAGCTCTGGAAACACCATATATTTT CASRPPKRSSGNTIYF
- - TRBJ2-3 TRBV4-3 TGCGCCAGCAGCCAAGAAACCCCCGGCTCCGGGTCCCCTCACTATTTT CASSQETPGSGSPHYF
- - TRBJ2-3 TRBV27 TGTGCCAGCAGAACCCAACGGGGAGGGGGCGATTCAGCGCAGTATTTT CASRTQRGGGDSAQYF